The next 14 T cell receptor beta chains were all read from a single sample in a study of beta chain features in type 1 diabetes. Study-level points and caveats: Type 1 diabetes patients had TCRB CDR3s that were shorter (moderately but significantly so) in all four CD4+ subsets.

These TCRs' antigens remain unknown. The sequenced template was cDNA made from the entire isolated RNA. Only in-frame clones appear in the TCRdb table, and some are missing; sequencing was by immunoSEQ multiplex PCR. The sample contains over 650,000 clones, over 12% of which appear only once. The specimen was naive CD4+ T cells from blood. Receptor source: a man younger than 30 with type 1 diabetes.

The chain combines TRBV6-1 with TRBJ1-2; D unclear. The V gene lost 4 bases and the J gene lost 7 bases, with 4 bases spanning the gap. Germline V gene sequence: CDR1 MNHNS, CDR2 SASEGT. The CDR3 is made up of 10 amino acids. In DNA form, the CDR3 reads TGTGCCAGCAGTGCAGGTGGCTACACCTTC. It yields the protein CASSAGGYTF.

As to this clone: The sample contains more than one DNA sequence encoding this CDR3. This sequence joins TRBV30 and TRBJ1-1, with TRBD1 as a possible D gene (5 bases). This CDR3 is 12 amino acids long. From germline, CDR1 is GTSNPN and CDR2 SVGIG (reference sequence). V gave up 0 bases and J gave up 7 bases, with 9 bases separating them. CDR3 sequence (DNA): TGTGCCTGGAGTGTGAGGGGCGATGAAGCTTTCTTT. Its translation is CAWSVRGDEAFF.

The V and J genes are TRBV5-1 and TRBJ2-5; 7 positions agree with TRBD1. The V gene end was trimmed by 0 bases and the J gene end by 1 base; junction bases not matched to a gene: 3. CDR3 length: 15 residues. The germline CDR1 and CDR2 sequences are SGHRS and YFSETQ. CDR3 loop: CASSLVGTAQETQYF. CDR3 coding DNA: TGCGCCAGCAGCTTGGTCGGGACAGCCCAAGAGACCCAGTACTTC.

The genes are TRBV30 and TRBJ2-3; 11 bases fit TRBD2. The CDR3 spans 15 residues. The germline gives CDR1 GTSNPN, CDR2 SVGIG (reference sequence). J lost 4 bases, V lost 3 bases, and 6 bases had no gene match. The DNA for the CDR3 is TGTGCCTGGAGCCTACTAGCGGGGGTCGCAGATACGCAGTATTTT. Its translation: CAWSLLAGVADTQYF.

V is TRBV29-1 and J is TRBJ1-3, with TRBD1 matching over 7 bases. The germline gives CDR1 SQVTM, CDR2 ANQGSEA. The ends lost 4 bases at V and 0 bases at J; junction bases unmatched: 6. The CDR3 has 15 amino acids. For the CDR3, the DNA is TGCAGCGTTGGAGGGGACAGACTCTCTGGAAACACCATATATTTT. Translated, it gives CSVGGDRLSGNTIYF.

CDR3 loop: CASYPRQGSVSPLHF. CDR3 nucleotides: TGTGCCAGCTACCCTCGACAGGGGAGCGTATCACCCCTCCACTTT. The chain joins TRBV6-5 to TRBJ1-6; 8 bases match TRBD1. V trimming: 8 bases; J trimming: 10 bases; junction bases outside the gene matches: 13. This CDR3 region has 15 residues. Germline V gene data show CDR1 as MNHEY and CDR2 as SVGAGI.

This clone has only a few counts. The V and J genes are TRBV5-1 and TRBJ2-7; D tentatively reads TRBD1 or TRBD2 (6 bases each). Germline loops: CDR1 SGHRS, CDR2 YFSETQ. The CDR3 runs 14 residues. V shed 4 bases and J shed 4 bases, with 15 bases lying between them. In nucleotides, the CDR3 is TGCGCCAGCAGCGCGACGGGGGCCCTTTACGAGCAGTACTTC. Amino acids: CASSATGALYEQYF.

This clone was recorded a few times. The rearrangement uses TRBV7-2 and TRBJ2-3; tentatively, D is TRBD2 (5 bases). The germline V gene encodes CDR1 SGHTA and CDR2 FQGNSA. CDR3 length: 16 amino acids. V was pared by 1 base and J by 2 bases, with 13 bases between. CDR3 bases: TGTGCCAGCAGCTTAGTGTCGGTACTAGTCACAGATACGCAGTATTTT. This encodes CASSLVSVLVTDTQYF. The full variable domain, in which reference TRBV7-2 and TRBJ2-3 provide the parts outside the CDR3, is GAGVSQSPSNKVTEKGKDVELRCDPISGHTALYWYRQSLGQGLEFLIYFQGNSAPDKSGLPSDRFSAERTGGSVSTLTIQRTQQEDSAVYLCASSLVSVLVTDTQYFGPGTRLTVL.

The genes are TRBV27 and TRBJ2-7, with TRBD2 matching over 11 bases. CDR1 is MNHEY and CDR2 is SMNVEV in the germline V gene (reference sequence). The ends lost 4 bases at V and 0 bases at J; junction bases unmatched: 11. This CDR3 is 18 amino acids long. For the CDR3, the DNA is TGTGCCAGCAGTTATAAGACTAGCGGGACTAGCTACTCCTACGAGCAGTACTTC. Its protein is CASSYKTSGTSYSYEQYF.

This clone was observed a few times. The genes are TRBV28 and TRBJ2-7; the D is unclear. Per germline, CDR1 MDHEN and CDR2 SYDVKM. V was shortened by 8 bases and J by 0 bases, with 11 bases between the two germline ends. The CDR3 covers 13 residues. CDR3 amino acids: CASLGLSSYEQYF. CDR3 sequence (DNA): TGTGCCAGCCTTGGGTTAAGCTCCTACGAGCAGTACTTC. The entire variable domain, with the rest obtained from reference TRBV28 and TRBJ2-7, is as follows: DVKVTQSSRYLVKRTGEKVFLECVQDMDHENMFWYRQDPGLGLRLIYFSYDVKMKEKGDIPEGYSVSREKKERFSLILESASTNQTSMYLCASLGLSSYEQYFGPGTRLTVT.

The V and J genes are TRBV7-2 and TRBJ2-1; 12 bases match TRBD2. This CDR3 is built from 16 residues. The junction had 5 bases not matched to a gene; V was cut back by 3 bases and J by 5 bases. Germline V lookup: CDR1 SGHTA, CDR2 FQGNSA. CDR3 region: CASSFPSGGANNEQFF. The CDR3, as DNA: TGTGCCAGCAGCTTCCCTAGCGGGGGGGCAAACAATGAGCAGTTCTTC.

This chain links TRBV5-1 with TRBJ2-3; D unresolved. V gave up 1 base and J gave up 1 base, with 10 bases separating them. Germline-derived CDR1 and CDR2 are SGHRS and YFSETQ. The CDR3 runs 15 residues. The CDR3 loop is CASSLNHLGTDTQYF. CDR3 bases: TGCGCCAGCAGCTTGAATCACCTTGGCACAGATACGCAGTATTTT.

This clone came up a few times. DNA for the CDR3: TGTGCGGTCGGGTTGGGCCCCGGGGAGCTGTTTTTT. Translated, it gives CAVGLGPGELFF. The genes are TRBV30 and TRBJ2-2; D unclear. CDR1 GTSNPN and CDR2 SVGIG come from the germline V gene (reference sequence). The CDR3 extends over 12 amino acids.

The CDR3 here is CASSVIPTGQGSEAFF. CDR3 nucleotide sequence: TGTGCCAGCAGCGTTATCCCCACCGGACAGGGATCTGAAGCTTTCTTT. This chain connects TRBV9 to TRBJ1-1; 8 nucleotides agree with TRBD1. J gave up 6 bases and V 2 bases, and 12 bases lay outside the gene matches. The CDR3 is 16 residues long. CDR1 SGDLS and CDR2 YYNGEE come from the germline V gene.